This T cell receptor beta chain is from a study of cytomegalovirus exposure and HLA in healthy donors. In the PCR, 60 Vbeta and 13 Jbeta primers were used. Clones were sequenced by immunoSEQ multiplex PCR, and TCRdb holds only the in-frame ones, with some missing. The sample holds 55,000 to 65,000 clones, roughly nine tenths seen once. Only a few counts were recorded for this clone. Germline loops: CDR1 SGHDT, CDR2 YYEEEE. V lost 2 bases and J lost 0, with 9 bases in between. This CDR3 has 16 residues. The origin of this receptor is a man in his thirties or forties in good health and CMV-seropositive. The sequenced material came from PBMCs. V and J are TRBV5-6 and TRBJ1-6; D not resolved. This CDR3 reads CASSLTFSSYNSPLHF. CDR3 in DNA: TGTGCCAGCAGCTTAACCTTCAGCTCCTATAATTCACCCCTCCACTTT.